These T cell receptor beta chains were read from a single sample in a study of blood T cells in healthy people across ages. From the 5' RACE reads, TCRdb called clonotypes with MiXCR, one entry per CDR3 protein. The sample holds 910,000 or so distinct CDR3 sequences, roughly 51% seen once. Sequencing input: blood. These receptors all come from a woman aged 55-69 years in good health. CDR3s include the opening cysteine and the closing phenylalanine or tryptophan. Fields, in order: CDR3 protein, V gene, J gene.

cdr3_aa: CASSARTTSGNTIYF
v_call: TRBV5-1
j_call: TRBJ1-3

cdr3_aa: CASSERTSGSGETQFF
v_call: TRBV2
j_call: TRBJ2-1

cdr3_aa: CASSQVPSGRAYDEQFF
v_call: TRBV4-2
j_call: TRBJ2-1

cdr3_aa: CASSLLAGEEDTQYF
v_call: TRBV12-3/TRBV12-4
j_call: TRBJ2-3

cdr3_aa: CATGLRDYDYEQYF
v_call: TRBV2
j_call: .

cdr3_aa: CASSRQGIDYYNEQFF
v_call: TRBV5-6
j_call: TRBJ2-1

cdr3_aa: CSAGSGPEQYF
v_call: TRBV29-1
j_call: TRBJ2-7

cdr3_aa: CVSMWDTQYF
v_call: TRBV10-2
j_call: TRBJ2-3

cdr3_aa: CASSNRGLTGELFF
v_call: TRBV6-6
j_call: TRBJ2-2

cdr3_aa: CASSPGTHKETQYF
v_call: TRBV7-9
j_call: TRBJ2-5

cdr3_aa: CSATTPTHNEQFF
v_call: TRBV20-1
j_call: TRBJ2-1

cdr3_aa: CAISEPNPGQGEKLFF
v_call: TRBV10-3
j_call: TRBJ1-4

cdr3_aa: CAISESGTDTQYF
v_call: TRBV10-3
j_call: TRBJ2-3

cdr3_aa: CASRQPLQTGANGYTF
v_call: TRBV4-1
j_call: TRBJ1-2

cdr3_aa: CASKSQDRTNGYTF
v_call: TRBV28
j_call: TRBJ1-2

cdr3_aa: CASSSGLAARGEQFF
v_call: TRBV5-1
j_call: TRBJ2-1

cdr3_aa: CASSFPYRNQPQHF
v_call: TRBV28
j_call: TRBJ1-5

cdr3_aa: CSARDGLAGAPDTQYF
v_call: TRBV20-1
j_call: TRBJ2-3

cdr3_aa: CASSSGTSTDTQYF
v_call: TRBV7-6
j_call: TRBJ2-3

cdr3_aa: CASSLEGAINTEAFF
v_call: TRBV7-2
j_call: TRBJ1-1

cdr3_aa: CAISEGSRYQETQYF
v_call: TRBV10-3
j_call: TRBJ2-5

cdr3_aa: CASSTGQDTDTQYF
v_call: TRBV5-1
j_call: TRBJ2-3

cdr3_aa: CASSKEGQVYGYTF
v_call: TRBV21-1
j_call: TRBJ1-2

cdr3_aa: CASRRTSGTQYF
v_call: TRBV2
j_call: TRBJ2-5

cdr3_aa: CASSLRTGDNYGYTF
v_call: TRBV11-2
j_call: TRBJ1-2

cdr3_aa: CSASLETDVGEQYF
v_call: TRBV20-1
j_call: TRBJ2-7

cdr3_aa: CASSKGTAAPRRPNRNYEQYF
v_call: TRBV21-1
j_call: .

cdr3_aa: CASVSGREYNEQFF
v_call: TRBV7-2
j_call: TRBJ2-1

cdr3_aa: CASSSDRDNEQFF
v_call: TRBV7-2
j_call: TRBJ2-1

cdr3_aa: CASSFSWRGRETQYF
v_call: TRBV12-3/TRBV12-4
j_call: TRBJ2-5

cdr3_aa: CASSLGQRDTF
v_call: TRBV12-3/TRBV12-4
j_call: TRBJ1-2